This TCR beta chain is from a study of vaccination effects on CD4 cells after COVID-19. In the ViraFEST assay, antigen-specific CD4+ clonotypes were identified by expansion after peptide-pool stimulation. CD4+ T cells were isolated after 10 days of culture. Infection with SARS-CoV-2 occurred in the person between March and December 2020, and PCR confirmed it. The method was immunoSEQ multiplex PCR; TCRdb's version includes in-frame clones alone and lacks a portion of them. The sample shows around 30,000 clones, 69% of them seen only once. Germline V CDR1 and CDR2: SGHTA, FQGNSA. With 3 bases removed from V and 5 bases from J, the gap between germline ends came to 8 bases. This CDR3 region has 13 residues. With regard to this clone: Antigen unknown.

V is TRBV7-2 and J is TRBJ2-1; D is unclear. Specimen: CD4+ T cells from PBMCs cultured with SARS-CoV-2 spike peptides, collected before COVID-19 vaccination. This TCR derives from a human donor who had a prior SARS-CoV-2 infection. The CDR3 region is CASSFRNDNEQFF. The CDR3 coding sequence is TGTGCCAGCAGCTTTCGTAACGACAATGAGCAGTTCTTC.